The 30 T cell receptor beta chains reported below all come from one sample, sequenced in a study of response to subunit inactivated influenza vaccine. Each CDR3 protein is one row after TCRdb ran MiXCR on the RT-PCR reads. Here the sample spans over 400,000 distinct CDR3 sequences, roughly 9.7% being singletons. The sequenced sample was PBMCs from blood, obtained 35 to 45 days after vaccination. The receptors derive from a man aged 45-60 years who received an inactivated influenza vaccine.

This clonotype occurred a few times. This chain connects TRBV20-1 to TRBJ2-5; TRBD1 aligns across 7 bases. V lost 5 bases and J lost 4; bases outside the gene matches: 7. CDR3 size: 13 residues. Germline-derived CDR1 and CDR2 are DFQATT and SNEGSKA (reference sequence). CDR3 residues: CSARDSLRETQYF. The CDR3 DNA follows: TGCAGTGCTCGGGACAGCTTGCGAGAGACCCAGTACTTC.

V gene TRBV6-2 or TRBV6-3 combines with J gene TRBJ2-7, with 11 bases lining up with TRBD2. Germline-derived CDR1 and CDR2 are MNHEY and SVGEGT. V was pared by 2 bases and J by 6 bases, with 6 bases of the junction left unmatched. CDR3 size: 15 residues. CDR3 sequence: CASSYGGTSGLEQYF. CDR3 bases: TGTGCCAGCAGTTACGGGGGGACTAGCGGTCTCGAGCAGTACTTC.

This clonotype occurred many times. This sequence joins TRBV29-1 and TRBJ2-7; TRBD2 might be the D (6 bases). V dropped 6 bases and J dropped 2 bases, with 14 bases sitting between them. The CDR3 has 13 amino acids. From germline, CDR1 is SQVTM and CDR2 ANQGSEA. The CDR3 DNA follows: TGCAGCGTCGGGGGTTATCGTCCCTACGAGCAGTACTTC. Protein: CSVGGYRPYEQYF.

The rearrangement joins TRBV3-1 to TRBJ2-5; 11 positions match TRBD2. Germline CDR1 is LGHDT and CDR2 is YNNKEL (reference sequence). The V and J ends lost 2 bases and 5 bases, in that order; junction bases with no gene match: 7. The CDR3 is made up of 16 amino acids. The CDR3 coding sequence is TGTGCCAGCAGCCAAACGACTAGCGGGGATGATGAGACCCAGTACTTC. Translated, it gives CASSQTTSGDDETQYF.

The chain recombines TRBV7-6 with TRBJ1-2; TRBD1 matches at 7 bases. Trimming removed 5 bases from V and 4 bases from J; junction bases left unmatched: 13. CDR1 is SGHVS and CDR2 is FNYEAQ in the germline V gene. This CDR3 is 16 amino acids long. For the CDR3, the DNA is TGTGCCAGCAGCCCGATTGGGACAGAAGGGCTCTATGGCTACACCTTC. Translation: CASSPIGTEGLYGYTF.

This chain connects TRBV9 to TRBJ2-2; 10 positions agree with TRBD1. The CDR3 extends over 15 amino acids. The germline V gene has CDR1 SGDLS and CDR2 YYNGEE. J was trimmed by 7 bases and V by 0 bases; bases with no gene match: 3. CDR3 coding DNA: TGTGCCAGCAGCGTAGGACAGGGGGCCGGCGGGGAGCTGTTTTTT. Amino acids: CASSVGQGAGGELFF.

This clonotype was detected a few times. This chain links TRBV6-5 with TRBJ1-4; D is uncertain. Between the trimmed V and J ends, which lost 0 bases and 2 bases, there was a span of 10 bases. There are 16 residues in the CDR3. Per the germline V gene, CDR1 is MNHEY and CDR2 is SVGAGI. CDR3 coding DNA: TGTGCCAGCAGTTACTCGCCGTCGGACACTAATGAAAAACTGTTTTTT. It is translated as CASSYSPSDTNEKLFF.

The rearrangement joins TRBV20-1 to TRBJ2-7; 8 bases align to TRBD1. Germline lookup yields CDR1 DFQATT and CDR2 SNEGSKA (reference sequence). This CDR3 comprises 13 residues. J gave up 0 bases and V 5 bases, and 3 bases lay outside the gene matches. CDR3 DNA: TGCAGTGCTCCGGGACAGGACTCCTACGAGCAGTACTTC. Translating gives CSAPGQDSYEQYF.

This clonotype was observed a few times. The chain is built from TRBV4-1 and TRBJ2-7; D might be TRBD1 (5 bases). Germline lookup yields CDR1 MGHRA and CDR2 YSYEKL. This CDR3 has 14 amino acids. Deletions cut 2 bases from V and 3 bases from J, with 11 bases between. DNA of the CDR3: TGCGCCAGCAGCCAAAATAGGGGTCTCTACGAGCAGTACTTC. Residues: CASSQNRGLYEQYF.

This clonotype was counted only a few times. V is TRBV5-1 and J is TRBJ2-5; the match to TRBD1 covers 8 bases. Germline CDR1 is SGHRS and CDR2 is YFSETQ. This CDR3 spans 15 amino acids. The J segment lost 5 bases and the V segment lost 4 bases, leaving 10 bases of the junction unmatched. The DNA of the CDR3 is TGCGCCAGCAGCCCTCCTTCAGGGGGCGCGGAGACCCAGTACTTC. The encoded protein is CASSPPSGGAETQYF.

Comment on this clonotype: One end of the junction varies from germline; a read error may be responsible. This chain connects TRBV7-3 to TRBJ2-3, with 8 bases fitting TRBD1. The CDR3 totals 24 residues. Germline V gene data show CDR1 as SGHTA and CDR2 as FQGTGA. CDR3 protein: CASSLRRTTQPGQANSVRTGLQYF. Written as DNA, the CDR3 is TGTGCTAGCAGCTTAAGACGTACAACCCAACCGGGACAGGCAAATTCCGTGAGAACGGGCTTGCAGTATTTT.

This clonotype was counted many times. The chain uses TRBV7-6 and TRBJ2-7; a possible D gene is TRBD1 (6 bases). There are 14 residues in the CDR3. V shed 4 bases and J shed 0 bases, with 10 bases lying between them. The germline CDR1 and CDR2 sequences are SGHVS and FNYEAQ. The CDR3 DNA reads TGTGCCAGCAGCTCGACAGGAGCCTCCTACGAGCAGTACTTC. Protein sequence: CASSSTGASYEQYF.

This clonotype was seen many times. The gene calls are TRBV5-1 and TRBJ1-2; perhaps TRBD1 as D (6 bases). CDR1 is SGHRS and CDR2 is YFSETQ in the germline V gene. The CDR3 is made up of 15 amino acids. Trimming took off 0 bases at V and 6 bases at J, with 15 bases between the two ends. DNA for the CDR3: TGCGCCAGCAGCTTGGAAGGGGGAGAATGGGATGGCTACACCTTC. Protein sequence: CASSLEGGEWDGYTF.

This clonotype was seen a few times. The chain recombines TRBV12-3 or TRBV12-4 with TRBJ2-3; 10 nucleotides match TRBD1. The CDR3 runs to 15 residues. Trimming at V came to 6 bases and at J to 4 bases, leaving 7 bases not matched to a gene. CDR3 sequence (DNA): TGTGCCAGCAGCTCGACAGGGGGCTTAGCAGATACGCAGTATTTT. Its translation: CASSSTGGLADTQYF.

This clonotype was recorded many times. The chain carries TRBV20-1 and TRBJ2-3; 8 nucleotides agree with TRBD2. The V gene end was trimmed by 5 bases and the J gene end by 2 bases; junction bases not matched to a gene: 9. The germline V gene has CDR1 DFQATT and CDR2 SNEGSKA (reference sequence). This CDR3 has 15 amino acids. The CDR3 region has the DNA TGCAGTGCTTCTGCGGTAGCGGGATCCACAGATACGCAGTATTTT. The encoded protein is CSASAVAGSTDTQYF.

This rearrangement joins TRBV7-2 to TRBJ2-2; 8 nucleotides align to TRBD2. The CDR3 consists of 16 residues. The V gene's germline CDR1 is SGHTA and CDR2 FQGNSA. With 5 bases clipped from V and 3 bases from J, the junction kept 8 bases outside the gene matches. The CDR3 is CASSARTSLYTGELFF. The CDR3 DNA follows: TGTGCCAGCAGCGCCCGGACTAGCTTATACACCGGGGAGCTGTTTTTT.

The rearrangement links TRBV2 to TRBJ1-2, with 8 positions matching TRBD1. Germline V gives CDR1 SNHLY, CDR2 FYNNEI. This CDR3 is built from 14 residues. V lost 7 bases and J lost 0; bases outside the gene matches: 4. Here the CDR3 reads CASIGQGPNYGYTF. CDR3 bases: TGTGCCAGCATCGGACAGGGACCTAACTATGGCTACACCTTC.

This clonotype occurred a few times. The chain uses TRBV3-1 and TRBJ2-6, with TRBD1 matching over 8 bases. Per germline, CDR1 LGHDT and CDR2 YNNKEL (reference sequence). J was trimmed by 4 bases and V by 4 bases; bases with no gene match: 9. This CDR3 region has 17 residues. CDR3 loop: CASSRSPDRAGANVLTF. The CDR3 nucleotides are TGTGCCAGCAGCCGATCCCCGGACAGGGCCGGGGCCAACGTCCTGACTTTC.

The V gene is TRBV7-2, the J gene TRBJ2-3; TRBD1 matches at 12 bases. V lost 1 base and J lost 4; bases outside the gene matches: 3. CDR1 is SGHTA, CDR2 FQGNSA, per germline. The CDR3 has 16 amino acids. The CDR3 reads CASSLGGTGGSDTQYF. The CDR3 bases are TGTGCCAGCAGCTTAGGCGGGACAGGGGGCTCAGATACGCAGTATTTT.

The table lists this clonotype with many counts. This rearrangement joins TRBV6-2 or TRBV6-3 to TRBJ2-5; 9 bases match TRBD1. This CDR3 comprises 15 residues. V was pared by 2 bases and J by 2 bases, with 3 bases of the junction left unmatched. The germline CDR1 and CDR2 sequences are MNHEY and SVGEGT. The CDR3 nucleotides read TGTGCCAGCAGTTACCCCGGACAGGGGCAAGAGACCCAGTACTTC. This gives the protein CASSYPGQGQETQYF.

This clonotype was counted only a few times. The chain combines TRBV6-1 with TRBJ2-7; D is undetermined. The CDR3 runs to 12 residues. Germline loops: CDR1 MNHNS, CDR2 SASEGT. V lost 7 bases and J 6 bases, leaving 13 bases between the germline ends. CDR3 sequence: CASTGLPAEQYF. Written as DNA, the CDR3 is TGTGCCAGCACCGGCCTCCCCGCCGAGCAGTACTTC.

This clonotype was counted many times. CDR3 residues: CATSDLLSYNEQFF. The CDR3 DNA reads TGTGCCACCAGTGATTTGTTGTCTTACAATGAGCAGTTCTTC. The V and J genes are TRBV24-1 and TRBJ2-1, with D unclear. V was cut by 0 bases and J by 4 bases, with 6 bases left in between. This CDR3 has 14 residues. The germline V gene has CDR1 KGHDR and CDR2 SFDVKD.

This sequence joins TRBV12-3 or TRBV12-4 and TRBJ2-2; D possibly corresponds to TRBD2 (6 bases). CDR3 length: 15 amino acids. Trimming left V 3 bases short and J 4 bases short, with 12 bases between. CDR3 amino acids: CASSFWLAFTGELFF. The CDR3 DNA reads TGTGCCAGCAGTTTTTGGCTAGCGTTCACCGGGGAGCTGTTTTTT.

This sequence joins TRBV7-2 and TRBJ2-1, with D perhaps TRBD1 (6 bases). This CDR3 spans 14 amino acids. Trimming shortened V by 4 bases and J by 4 bases, and 11 bases separated the two germline ends. Germline CDR1 SGHTA, CDR2 FQGNSA. The DNA for the CDR3 is TGTGCCAGCAGCTCATGGGACAATTACAATGAGCAGTTCTTC. This gives the protein CASSSWDNYNEQFF. The complete variable domain, with remaining parts taken from reference TRBV7-2 and TRBJ2-1, reads GAGVSQSPSNKVTEKGKDVELRCDPISGHTALYWYRQSLGQGLEFLIYFQGNSAPDKSGLPSDRFSAERTGGSVSTLTIQRTQQEDSAVYLCASSSWDNYNEQFFGPGTRLTVL.

This clonotype showed up just a few times. V is TRBV28 and J is TRBJ2-7; the D call may be TRBD1 or TRBD2 (6 bases each). V lost 6 bases, J lost 3 bases, and 15 bases lay in between. CDR3 length equals 14 residues. Germline V lookup: CDR1 MDHEN, CDR2 SYDVKM. The DNA of the CDR3 is TGTGCCAGCAGGAGGGGGGATCGGGTCTACGAGCAGTACTTC. This sequence encodes CASRRGDRVYEQYF.

The chain uses TRBV7-8 and TRBJ2-1; the D gene is possibly TRBD1 (5 bases). The CDR3 spans 15 residues. Germline CDR1 is SGHVS and CDR2 is FQNEAQ. Trimming left V 6 bases short and J 10 bases short, with 22 bases between. CDR3 coding DNA: TGTGCCAGCAGGTCCGGCAGGGTCAGAATCGGAGAGCAGTTCTTC. Translated, it gives CASRSGRVRIGEQFF.

The genes are TRBV20-1 and TRBJ1-2; D is uncertain. Trimming left V 6 bases short and J 7 bases short, with 18 bases between. This CDR3 is built from 13 residues. Germline CDR1 DFQATT, CDR2 SNEGSKA (reference sequence). The CDR3 protein is CSAAAGRASGYTF. DNA for the CDR3: TGCAGTGCCGCAGCAGGCAGAGCGTCTGGCTACACCTTC.

In its sample, this clonotype was seen a few times. J is TRBJ1-1 and V is TRBV27, with a possible D match to TRBD1 (6 bases). Germline-derived CDR1 and CDR2 are MNHEY and SMNVEV (reference sequence). The CDR3 totals 16 residues. The V end was cut by 0 bases, the J end by 1 base, with 12 bases between. The CDR3 DNA reads as TGTGCCAGCAGTTTATCCCCGCAGGGGCCGAACACTGAAGCTTTCTTT. Protein product: CASSLSPQGPNTEAFF.

This clonotype was seen a handful of times. The rearrangement uses TRBV20-1 and TRBJ2-7; TRBD1 matches 11 bases. Germline CDR1 is DFQATT and CDR2 is SNEGSKA (reference sequence). V lost 1 base, J lost 5 bases, and 4 bases stayed unmatched. This CDR3 spans 14 amino acids. The CDR3: CSARGTGGAHEQYF. Written as DNA, the CDR3 is TGCAGTGCTAGAGGGACAGGGGGCGCACACGAGCAGTACTTC.

The rearrangement uses TRBV29-1 and TRBJ1-1; no firm D call. The CDR3 runs 13 residues. The germline V gene has CDR1 SQVTM and CDR2 ANQGSEA. V was cut by 4 bases and J by 3 bases, with 12 bases left in between. CDR3 bases: TGCAGCGTTGGAGCCGGGAGGGACACTGAAGCTTTCTTT. Amino acids: CSVGAGRDTEAFF.